This note documents a single T cell receptor beta chain sequence. This clone has just one count. Its antigen remains unidentified. Base qualities were left out, and no much larger clone turns up one base away. Library preparation employed the immunoSEQ multiplex PCR assay. TCRdb limited this immuneACCESS table to in-frame rearrangements with V and J called. A share of clones is missing; checked studies link under half to unresolved V genes, and the rest is unexplained. The sample table records 70,000 to 100,000 clones; just under 95% of these occur just once. The ten largest clones capture more than 0.9% of the sample. The data derive from a study of T cell changes during pregnancy in multiple sclerosis (dated by TCRdb to between 2018 and 2021). Regarding the research as a whole: The study looked at changes in the T cell repertoire across pregnancy in women with multiple sclerosis.

Its CDR3 holds 16 amino acids, cysteine through phenylalanine. CDR3 DNA only is kept here, 48 bases in frame from base 1. The germline V gene (reference sequence) gives CDR1 as MNHEY and CDR2 as SMNVEV. Trimmed from V: 6 bases; trimmed from J: 6 bases; junction bases lacking a gene match: 11. The TCR was taken from a female donor with multiple sclerosis, enrolled in a pregnancy study. The sequence links TRBV27 to TRBJ1-4, with TRBD1 matching 9 junction bases. Source: peripheral blood, taken in the first trimester of pregnancy. The DNA is TGTGCCAGCAGGCCTTGGCGGGACAGGGCTGATGAAAAACTGTTTTTT. This codes for CASRPWRDRADEKLFF.